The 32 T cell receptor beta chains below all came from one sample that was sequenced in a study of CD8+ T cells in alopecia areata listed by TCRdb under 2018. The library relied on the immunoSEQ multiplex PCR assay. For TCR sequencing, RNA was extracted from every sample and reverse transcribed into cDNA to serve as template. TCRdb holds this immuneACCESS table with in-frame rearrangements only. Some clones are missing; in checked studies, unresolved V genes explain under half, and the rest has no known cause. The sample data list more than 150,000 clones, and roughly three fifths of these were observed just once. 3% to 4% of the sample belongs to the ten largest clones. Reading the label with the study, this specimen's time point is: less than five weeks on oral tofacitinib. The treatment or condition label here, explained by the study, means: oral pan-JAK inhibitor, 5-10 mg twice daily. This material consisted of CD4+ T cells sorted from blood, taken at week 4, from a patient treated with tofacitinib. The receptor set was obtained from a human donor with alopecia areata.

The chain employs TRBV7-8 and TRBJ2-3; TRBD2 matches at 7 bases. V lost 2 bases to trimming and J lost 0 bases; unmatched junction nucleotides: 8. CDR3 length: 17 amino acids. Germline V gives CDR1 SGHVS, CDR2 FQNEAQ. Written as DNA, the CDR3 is TGTGCCAGCAGCTTATGGGAGGGGCCGTTAAGCACAGATACGCAGTATTTT. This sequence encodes CASSLWEGPLSTDTQYF.

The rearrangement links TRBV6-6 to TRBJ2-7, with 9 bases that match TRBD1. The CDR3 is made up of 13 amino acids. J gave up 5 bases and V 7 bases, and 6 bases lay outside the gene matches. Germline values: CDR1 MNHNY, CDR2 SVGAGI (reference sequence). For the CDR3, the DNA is TGTGCCAGCACCAGGACAGGGGTCCACGAGCAGTACTTC. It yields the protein CASTRTGVHEQYF.

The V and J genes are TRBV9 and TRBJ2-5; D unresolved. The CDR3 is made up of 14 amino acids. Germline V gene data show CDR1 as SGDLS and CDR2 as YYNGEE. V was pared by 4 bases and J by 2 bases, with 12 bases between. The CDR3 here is CASSRKGRQETQYF. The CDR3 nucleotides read TGTGCCAGCAGCCGTAAGGGTCGTCAAGAGACCCAGTACTTC.

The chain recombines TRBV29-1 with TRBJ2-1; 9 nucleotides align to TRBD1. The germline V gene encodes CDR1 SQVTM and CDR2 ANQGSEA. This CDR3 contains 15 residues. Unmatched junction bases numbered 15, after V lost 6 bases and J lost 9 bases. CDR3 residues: CSVATGTGYVIEQFF. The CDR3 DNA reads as TGCAGCGTCGCCACCGGGACAGGGTACGTTATTGAGCAGTTCTTC.

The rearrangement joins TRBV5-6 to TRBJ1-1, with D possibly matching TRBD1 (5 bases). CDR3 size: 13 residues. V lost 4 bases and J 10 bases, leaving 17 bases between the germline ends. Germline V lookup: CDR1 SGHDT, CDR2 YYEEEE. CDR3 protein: CASSPLGTFAAFF. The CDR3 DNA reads TGTGCCAGCAGCCCCCTCGGGACCTTCGCAGCTTTCTTT.

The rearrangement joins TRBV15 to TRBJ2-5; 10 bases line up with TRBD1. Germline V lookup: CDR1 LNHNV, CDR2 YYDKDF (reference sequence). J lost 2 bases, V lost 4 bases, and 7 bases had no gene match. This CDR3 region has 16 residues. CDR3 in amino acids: CATSNRQGAWQETQYF. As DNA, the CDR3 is TGTGCCACCAGCAACAGACAGGGGGCATGGCAAGAGACCCAGTACTTC.

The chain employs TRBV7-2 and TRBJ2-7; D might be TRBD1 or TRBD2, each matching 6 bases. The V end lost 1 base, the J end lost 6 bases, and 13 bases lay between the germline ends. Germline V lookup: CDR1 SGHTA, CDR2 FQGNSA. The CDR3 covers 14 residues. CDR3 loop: CASSLGRGLSEQYF. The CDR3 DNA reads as TGTGCCAGCAGCTTAGGTCGGGGGCTATCCGAGCAGTACTTC.

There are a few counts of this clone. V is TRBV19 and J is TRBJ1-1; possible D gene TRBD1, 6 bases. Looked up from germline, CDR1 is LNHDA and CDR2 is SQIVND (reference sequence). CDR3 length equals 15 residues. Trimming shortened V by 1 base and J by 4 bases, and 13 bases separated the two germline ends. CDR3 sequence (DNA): TGTGCCAGTAGTATAGGACGGGGGCTCGGCACTGAAGCTTTCTTT. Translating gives CASSIGRGLGTEAFF.

The CDR3 region is CAWSRGSRTDTQYF. The CDR3 coding sequence is TGTGCCTGGAGTAGGGGATCTCGCACAGATACGCAGTATTTT. The chain has TRBV30 and TRBJ2-3; possible D gene TRBD1, 5 bases. The germline CDR1 and CDR2 sequences are GTSNPN and SVGIG (reference sequence). V lost 2 bases and J 1 base, leaving 10 bases between the germline ends. The CDR3 covers 14 residues.

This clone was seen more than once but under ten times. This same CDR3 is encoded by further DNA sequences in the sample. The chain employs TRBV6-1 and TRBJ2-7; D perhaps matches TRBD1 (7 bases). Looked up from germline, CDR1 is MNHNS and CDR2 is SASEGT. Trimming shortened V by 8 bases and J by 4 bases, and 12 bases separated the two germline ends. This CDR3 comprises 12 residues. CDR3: CASSEGAYEQYF. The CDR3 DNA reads TGTGCCAGCTCGGAGGGGGCATACGAGCAGTACTTC.

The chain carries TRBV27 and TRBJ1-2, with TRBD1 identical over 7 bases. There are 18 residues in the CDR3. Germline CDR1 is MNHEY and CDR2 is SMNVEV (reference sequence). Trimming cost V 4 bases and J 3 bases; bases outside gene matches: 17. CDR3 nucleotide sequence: TGTGCCAGCAGTTCCCGGGGAGGGGGCACGATTTTAGACTATGGCTACACCTTC. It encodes CASSSRGGGTILDYGYTF.

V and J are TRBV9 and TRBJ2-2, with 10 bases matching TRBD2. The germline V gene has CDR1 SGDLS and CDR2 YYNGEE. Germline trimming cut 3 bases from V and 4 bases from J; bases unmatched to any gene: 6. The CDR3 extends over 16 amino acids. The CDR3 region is CASSATSGVLTGELFF. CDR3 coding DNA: TGTGCCAGCAGCGCCACTAGCGGGGTACTCACCGGGGAGCTGTTTTTT.

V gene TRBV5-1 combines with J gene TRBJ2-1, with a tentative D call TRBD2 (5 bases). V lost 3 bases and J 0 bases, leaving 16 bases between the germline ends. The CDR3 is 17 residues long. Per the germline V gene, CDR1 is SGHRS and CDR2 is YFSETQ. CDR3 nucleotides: TGCGCCAGCAGCTCAGATCCCGGACTCAGCTCCTACAATGAGCAGTTCTTC. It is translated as CASSSDPGLSSYNEQFF.

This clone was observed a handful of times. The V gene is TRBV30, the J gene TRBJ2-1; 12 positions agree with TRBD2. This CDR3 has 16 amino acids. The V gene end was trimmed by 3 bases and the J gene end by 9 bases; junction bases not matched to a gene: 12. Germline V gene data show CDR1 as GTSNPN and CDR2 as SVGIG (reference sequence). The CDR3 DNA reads TGTGCCTGGAGCACAGGAGCTAGCGGGGGGGCCGGTGAGCAGTTCTTC. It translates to CAWSTGASGGAGEQFF.

The CDR3 loop is CAWSVRGYQETQYF. In nucleotides, the CDR3 is TGTGCCTGGAGTGTACGTGGTTACCAAGAGACCCAGTACTTC. This chain uses TRBV30 with TRBJ2-5; D gene unclear. The CDR3 sequence is 14 residues long. Trimming removed 0 bases from V and 0 bases from J, with 8 bases in between. In germline, CDR1 is GTSNPN, CDR2 SVGIG (reference sequence).

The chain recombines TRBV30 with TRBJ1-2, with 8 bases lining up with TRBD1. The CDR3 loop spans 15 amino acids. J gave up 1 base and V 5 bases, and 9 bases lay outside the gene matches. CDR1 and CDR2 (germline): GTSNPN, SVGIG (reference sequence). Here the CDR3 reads CAWDPGTGDNYGYTF. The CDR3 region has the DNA TGTGCCTGGGATCCCGGGACAGGAGATAACTATGGCTACACCTTC.

This CDR3 reads CAWSYGAEGTDTQYF. CDR3 sequence (DNA): TGTGCCTGGAGTTATGGGGCAGAAGGCACAGATACGCAGTATTTT. This chain links TRBV30 with TRBJ2-3; tentative D call: TRBD1 (5 bases). V was clipped by 2 bases and J by 1 base, with 13 bases between them. CDR1 is GTSNPN and CDR2 is SVGIG in the germline V gene (reference sequence). The CDR3 has 15 amino acids.

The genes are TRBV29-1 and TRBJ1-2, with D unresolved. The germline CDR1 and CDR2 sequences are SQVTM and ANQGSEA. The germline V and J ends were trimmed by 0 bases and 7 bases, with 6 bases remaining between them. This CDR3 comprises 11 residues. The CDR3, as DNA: TGCAGCGTTGAAGATTGGGCTGGCTACACCTTC. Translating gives CSVEDWAGYTF. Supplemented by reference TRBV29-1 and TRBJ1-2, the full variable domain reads SAVISQKPSRDICQRGTSLTIQCQVDSQVTMMFWYRQQPGQSLTLIATANQGSEATYESGFVIDKFPISRPNLTFSTLTVSNMSPEDSSIYLCSVEDWAGYTFGSGTRLTVV.

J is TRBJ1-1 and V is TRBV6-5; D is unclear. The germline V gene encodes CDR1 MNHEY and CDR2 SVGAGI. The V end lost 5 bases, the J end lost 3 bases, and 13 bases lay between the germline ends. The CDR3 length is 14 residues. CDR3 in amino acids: CASSGQQSYTEAFF. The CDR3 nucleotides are TGTGCCAGCAGTGGGCAACAGTCTTACACTGAAGCTTTCTTT.

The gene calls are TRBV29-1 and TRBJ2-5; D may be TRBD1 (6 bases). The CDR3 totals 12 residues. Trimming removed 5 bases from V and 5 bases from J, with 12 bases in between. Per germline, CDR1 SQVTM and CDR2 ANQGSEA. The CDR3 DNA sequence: TGCAGCGTTTATGCAGGGGACGAGACCCAGTACTTC. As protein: CSVYAGDETQYF.

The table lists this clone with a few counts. The CDR3 sequence is CASHSSTTDTQYF. As DNA, the CDR3 is TGTGCCAGCCATTCGTCCACCACAGATACGCAGTATTTT. V is TRBV28 and J is TRBJ2-3, with D unclear. The length of the CDR3 is 13 residues. Germline loops: CDR1 MDHEN, CDR2 SYDVKM. The ends were cut back, 8 bases at V and 2 bases at J, with 11 bases in the middle.

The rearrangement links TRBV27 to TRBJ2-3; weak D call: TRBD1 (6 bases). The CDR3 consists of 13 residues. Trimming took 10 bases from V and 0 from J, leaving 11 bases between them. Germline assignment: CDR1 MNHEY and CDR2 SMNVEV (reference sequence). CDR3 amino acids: CATRQDSTDTQYF. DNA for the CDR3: TGTGCCACCAGACAGGATAGCACAGATACGCAGTATTTT.

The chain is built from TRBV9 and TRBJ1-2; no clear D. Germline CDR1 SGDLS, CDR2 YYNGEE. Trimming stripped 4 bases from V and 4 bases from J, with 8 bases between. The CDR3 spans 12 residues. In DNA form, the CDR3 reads TGTGCCAGCAGCAGAGCGGGCTATGGCTACACCTTC. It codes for CASSRAGYGYTF.

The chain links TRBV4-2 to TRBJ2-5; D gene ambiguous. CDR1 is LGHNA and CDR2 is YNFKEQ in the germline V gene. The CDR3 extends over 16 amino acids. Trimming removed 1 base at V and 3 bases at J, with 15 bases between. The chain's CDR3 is CASSQGPAPGEETQYF. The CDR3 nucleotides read TGTGCCAGCAGCCAAGGTCCTGCCCCTGGGGAAGAGACCCAGTACTTC.

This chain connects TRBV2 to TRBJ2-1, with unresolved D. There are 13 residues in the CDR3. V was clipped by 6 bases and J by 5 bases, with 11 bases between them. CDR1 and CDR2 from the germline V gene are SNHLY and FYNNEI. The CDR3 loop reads CASRYNLDNEQFF. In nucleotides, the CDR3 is TGTGCCAGCAGGTATAACCTCGACAATGAGCAGTTCTTC.

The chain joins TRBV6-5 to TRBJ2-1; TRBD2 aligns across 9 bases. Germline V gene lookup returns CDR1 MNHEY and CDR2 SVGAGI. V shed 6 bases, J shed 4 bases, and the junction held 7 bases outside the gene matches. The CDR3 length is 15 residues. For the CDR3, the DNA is TGTGCCAGCAGGCGAGCGGGGGGTATATACAATGAGCAGTTCTTC. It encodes CASRRAGGIYNEQFF.

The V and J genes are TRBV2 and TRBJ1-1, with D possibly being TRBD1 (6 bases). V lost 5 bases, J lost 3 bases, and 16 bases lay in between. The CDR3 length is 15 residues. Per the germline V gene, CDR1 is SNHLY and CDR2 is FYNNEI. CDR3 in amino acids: CASSPLTQGDTEAFF. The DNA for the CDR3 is TGTGCCAGCAGTCCCTTGACACAGGGAGACACTGAAGCTTTCTTT.

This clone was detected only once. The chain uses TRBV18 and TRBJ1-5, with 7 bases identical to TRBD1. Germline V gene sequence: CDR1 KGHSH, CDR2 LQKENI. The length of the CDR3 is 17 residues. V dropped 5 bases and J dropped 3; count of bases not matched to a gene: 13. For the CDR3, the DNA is TGTGCCAGCTCAACTCAGAACAGGGGAGACTTCAATCAGCCCCAGCATTTT. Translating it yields CASSTQNRGDFNQPQHF.

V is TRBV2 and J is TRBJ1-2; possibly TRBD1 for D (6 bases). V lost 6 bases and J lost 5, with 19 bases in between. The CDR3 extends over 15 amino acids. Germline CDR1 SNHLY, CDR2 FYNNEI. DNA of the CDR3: TGTGCCAGCAGCCCGAACAGGGCCCAAGATTATGGCTACACCTTC. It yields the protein CASSPNRAQDYGYTF.

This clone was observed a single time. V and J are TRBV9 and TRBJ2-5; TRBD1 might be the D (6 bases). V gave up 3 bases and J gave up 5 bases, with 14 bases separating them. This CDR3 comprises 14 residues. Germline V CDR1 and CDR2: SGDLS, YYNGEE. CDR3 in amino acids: CASSALAGGETQYF. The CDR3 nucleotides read TGTGCCAGCAGCGCCCTAGCTGGGGGCGAGACCCAGTACTTC.

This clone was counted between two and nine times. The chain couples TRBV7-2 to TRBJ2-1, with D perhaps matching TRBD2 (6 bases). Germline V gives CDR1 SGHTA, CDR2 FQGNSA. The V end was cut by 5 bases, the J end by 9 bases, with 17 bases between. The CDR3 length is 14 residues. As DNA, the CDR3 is TGTGCCAGCAGCCATCCGACTAGTATCAGTGAGCAGTTCTTC. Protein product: CASSHPTSISEQFF.

The CDR3 reads CASTTIRGAKNIQYF. CDR3 nucleotides: TGTGCCAGCACAACCATTAGGGGGGCCAAAAACATTCAGTACTTC. V is TRBV27 and J is TRBJ2-4; TRBD1 is a possible D gene (6 bases). CDR1 is MNHEY, CDR2 SMNVEV, per germline (reference sequence). This CDR3 is 15 amino acids long. The V gene lost 7 bases and the J gene lost 1 base, with 14 bases spanning the gap.